This T cell receptor (beta chain) emerged from a study of response to subunit inactivated influenza vaccine (dated by TCRdb to 2017 to 2018). Context from the whole study: Deep quantitative T cell receptor repertoire profiling was used in the study to track responses to a trivalent subunit inactivated influenza vaccine.

General findings and caveats noted by the study authors: It was suggested by the authors that each seasonal influenza vaccination may recruit only a limited number of new T cells.

This clonotype was observed a handful of times. No cognate antigen has been identified for it. No quality values exist for individual bases; no much larger clone is one base distant. Libraries came from RT-PCR. The sequencer was an Illumina HiSeq 2500. The public reads were reprocessed in TCRdb via fastp at Q25 and MiXCR, keeping in-frame beta chains. Rows are unified per CDR3 protein, each entry keeping the most common DNA and genes. In this sample the table shows about 180,000 distinct CDR3 sequences, about 9% of which occur a single time. The top ten clones comprise about a tenth of the sample. The CDR3 holds 15 amino acids from the cysteine to the phenylalanine. Only CDR3 DNA remains: 45 bases, in frame from the first base. The germline V gene (reference sequence) provides CDR1 LGHDT and CDR2 YNNKEL. V drops 6 bases and J drops 5 bases, leaving 18 bases in between.

The rearrangement combines TRBV3-1 with TRBJ2-3, and the D gene may be TRBD2, 7 bases matching. This receptor was identified in a man aged 50 to 59 who received an inactivated influenza vaccine. Donor details come from another sample of the same person, matched by shared clones. This sample comprised non-naive T cells sorted from PBMCs, obtained on the day of vaccination. The sample's cell subset or site label, decoded: memory T cell fraction. At the DNA level, the sequence is TGTGCCAGCAGGAGCGTCGGGGGGCAGGGAGATACGCAGTATTTT. The encoded protein is CASRSVGGQGDTQYF.